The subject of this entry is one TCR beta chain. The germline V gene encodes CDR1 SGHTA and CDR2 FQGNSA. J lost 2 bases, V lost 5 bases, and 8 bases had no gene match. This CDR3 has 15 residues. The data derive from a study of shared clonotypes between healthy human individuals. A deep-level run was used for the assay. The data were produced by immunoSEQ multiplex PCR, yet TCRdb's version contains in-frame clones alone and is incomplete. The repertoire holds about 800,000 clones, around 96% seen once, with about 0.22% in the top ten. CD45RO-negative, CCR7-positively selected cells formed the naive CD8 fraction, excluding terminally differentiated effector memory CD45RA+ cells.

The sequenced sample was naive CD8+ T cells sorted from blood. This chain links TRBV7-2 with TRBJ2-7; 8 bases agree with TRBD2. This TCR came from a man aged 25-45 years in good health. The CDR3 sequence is CASSPIAGRAYEQYF. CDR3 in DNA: TGTGCCAGCAGCCCGATAGCGGGGAGGGCCTACGAGCAGTACTTC.